This TCR beta chain was obtained from a study of cytomegalovirus exposure and HLA in healthy donors. This CDR3 has 15 amino acids. Germline lookup yields CDR1 SSHAT and CDR2 FNYEAQ (reference sequence). J gave up 5 bases and V 3 bases, and 1 base lay outside the gene matches. PCR was performed using 60 Vbeta and 13 Jbeta primers. The assay was immunoSEQ multiplex PCR, and TCRdb's table has in-frame clones only and misses some. Of some 130,000 clones listed, around 84% are singletons. The sequence was collected from a young woman in good health and CMV-seropositive. Material for sequencing was PBMCs. J is TRBJ2-1 and V is TRBV7-7, with TRBD2 matching 13 bases. CDR3 DNA sequence: TGTGCCAGCAGCTTCGGACTAGCGGGGGACAATGAGCAGTTCTTC. Translation gives CASSFGLAGDNEQFF.